This T cell receptor beta chain was found in a study of early T cells in non-severe SARS-CoV-2 infection. The CDR3 is 14 amino acids. Trimming removed 1 base from V and 0 bases from J, with 6 bases in between. CDR1 LGHDT and CDR2 YNNKEL come from the germline V gene (reference sequence). This clonotype has just a few counts. Attachment of unique molecular identifiers was made to individual cDNA molecules. TCRdb recomputed calls from the 5' RACE reads with MiXCR, one row per CDR3 protein. The top ten clones hold approximately 1.3% of a sample with approximately 57,000 distinct CDR3 sequences, roughly an eighth of them seen once.

V usage is TRBV3-1 and J usage is TRBJ2-5; D gene uncertain. The sequence was obtained from an adult who was a healthcare worker with PCR-confirmed SARS-CoV-2 infection or an uninfected control (not recorded which). Sequencing used whole blood. The CDR3 DNA is TGTGCCAGCAGCCAAGGTCCGTACCAAGAGACCCAGTACTTC. Its translation: CASSQGPYQETQYF.